The clone carrying this T cell receptor (beta chain) was observed a single time. The antigen is unknown. Deletions cut 1 base from V and 6 bases from J, with 18 bases between. This CDR3 region has 16 residues. From germline, CDR1 is SNHLY and CDR2 FYNNEI. This sample was taken from a study of CD8 T cells in Susac syndrome. As for the study in general: When blood was drawn, patients with Susac syndrome were on intravenous immunoglobulin alone, on corticosteroids, or therapy-naive.

Overall study results and limits: Susac-specific public clones were found in both the total CD8+ and the CD8+ TEMRA repertoires, with around 16 in the former and 5 or 6 in the latter. The greatest CD8+ clonal expansion in Susac occurred in TEMRA cells and in active patients.

After extraction with the RNeasy kit, 0.5 to 1 ug of the RNA was reverse transcribed using random hexamers. TCRdb called the immunoSEQ multiplex PCR reads again in MiXCR, with one record for every CDR3 protein. The sample has about 81,000 distinct CDR3 sequences, 94% seen once; the top ten hold approximately 0.9%. Sequencing was done on a sample of CD8+ T cells from PBMCs. The chain couples TRBV2 to TRBJ1-2, with a weak D call TRBD1 (6 bases). This TCR was recovered from a human donor with Susac syndrome. The CDR3 nucleotides are TGTGCCAGCAGTGAAGTTGGACAGTACGGTAATGATGGCTACACCTTC. Its protein product is CASSEVGQYGNDGYTF.